These T cell receptor beta chains were read from a single sample in a study of shared clonotypes between healthy human individuals. Here immunoSEQ multiplex PCR was the method, and the copy in TCRdb shows in-frame clones only, minus some. The sample has 850,000 to 1,100,000 clones, 60% to 80% seen once. Sequenced: memory CD4+ T cells from PBMCs. These TCRs come from a man aged 18 to 29 in good health. Some clones in this sample may be carry-over from other donors' samples. The CDR3 runs from the conserved cysteine through the conserved F or W. Fields, in order: V gene, J gene, clone size, CDR3 protein. Part of the rows lack a size; the others show once, few, many or a class for expanded clones.

>TRBV30|TRBJ2-7|NA
CAWSLDRGVEQYF
>TRBV28|TRBJ1-2|NA
CASSLSSTFTNYGYTF
>TRBV4-1|TRBJ2-1|few
CASSQALAPSVNEQFF
>TRBV19|TRBJ2-5|once
CASSAVGQETQYF
>TRBV4-1|TRBJ1-5|once
CASSPRTGGQPQHF
>TRBV19|TRBJ2-7|NA
CASSPQAGLAGEQYF
>TRBV13|TRBJ2-1|NA
CASSAGLLTYNEQFF
>TRBV5-1|TRBJ1-1|few
CASSLDRQNTEAFF
>TRBV30|TRBJ2-3|NA
CAWSGGRQTDTQYF
>TRBV6-1|TRBJ1-5|many
CASSEDFGGVNQPQHF
>TRBV6-6|TRBJ2-1|NA
CASSPLAGGSNEQFF
>TRBV5-1|TRBJ1-4|NA
CASSIQYDDEKLFF
>TRBV7-2|TRBJ2-1|NA
CVSSLAGLAGGWYEQFF
>TRBV28|TRBJ1-2|few
CASSRIRQGGYGYTF
>TRBV6-1|TRBJ1-2|NA
CASSEGDSYGYTF
>TRBV10-2|TRBJ2-3|NA
CASSVNSPTDTQYF
>TRBV6-1|TRBJ2-7|NA
CASTPPGQPYEQYF
>TRBV5-1|TRBJ1-1|NA
CASSLVGGNTEAFF
>TRBV2|TRBJ1-3|NA
CASKKDRLSGNTIYF
>TRBV5-1|TRBJ2-7|NA
CASSPGGEGYEQYF
>TRBV6-1|TRBJ2-7|NA
CASTPQGVPREQYF
>TRBV5-1|TRBJ1-5|NA
CASSLSGTSNQPQHF
>TRBV6-1|TRBJ1-2|few
CASSQSAQGYTF
>TRBV29-1|TRBJ2-1|NA
CSVGAGGGVYNEQFF
>TRBV5-1|TRBJ2-1|NA
CASSLAGLAGYNEQFF
>TRBV7-8|TRBJ2-1|NA
CASSFTRVRDNEQFF
>TRBV27|TRBJ2-1|NA
CASSLWNEQFF